The rows below give T cell receptor beta chains drawn from one sample of a study of a mutant IDH1 vaccine in newly diagnosed glioma. Their target antigens are unknown. TCRdb's copy holds only in-frame clones and misses some; the assay was immunoSEQ multiplex PCR. The sample lists tens of thousands of clones; roughly 83% were seen once. The sample in question was PBMCs, obtained from a glioma patient whose treatment included an IDH1 peptide vaccine. Receptors originate from a young woman with glioma. Some clones in this sample may be carry-over from other donors' samples. Both conserved end residues are part of each CDR3. A D gene is named only where the DNA matches it firmly. Not every row has a clone size; where given, it reads once, few, many or a size class.

size: .; D: .; V: TRBV6-1; J: TRBJ1-5; DNA: TGTGCCAGCAGTGGAACAGGTTTGGGGAGGGATCCCCAGCATTTT; CDR3: CASSGTGLGRDPQHF
size: .; D: .; V: TRBV7-8; J: TRBJ2-7; DNA: TGTGCCAGCAGCTTAGGGGGTAGCTTCTCCTACGAGCAGTACTTC; CDR3: CASSLGGSFSYEQYF
size: .; D: .; V: TRBV28; J: TRBJ1-2; DNA: TGTGCCAGCAGTTTTACAGGGAATGGCTACACCTTC; CDR3: CASSFTGNGYTF
size: .; D: TRBD2; V: TRBV2; J: TRBJ2-4; DNA: TGTGCCAGCAGTGAAATCGGACTAGCGGGAGGTTTTACCAAAAACATTCAGTACTTC; CDR3: CASSEIGLAGGFTKNIQYF
size: once; D: .; V: TRBV6-1; J: TRBJ2-7; DNA: TGTGCCAGCAGTGGACAGATATTCTCCTACGAGCAGTACTTC; CDR3: CASSGQIFSYEQYF
size: .; D: TRBD1; V: TRBV11-3; J: TRBJ2-7; DNA: TGTGCCAGCAGCTTAGTAGGGGGCACCTACGAGCAGTACTTC; CDR3: CASSLVGGTYEQYF
size: .; D: .; V: TRBV2; J: TRBJ2-5; DNA: TGTGCCAGCAGACCCGACGGGAAAGAGACCCAGTACTTC; CDR3: CASRPDGKETQYF
size: .; D: TRBD1; V: TRBV13; J: TRBJ1-1; DNA: TGTGCCAGCAGACGTTACCTAGGGGGCCAGAACACTGAAGCTTTCTTT; CDR3: CASRRYLGGQNTEAFF
size: .; D: TRBD2; V: TRBV5-1; J: TRBJ2-1; DNA: TGCGCCAGCGATCCGGGACTAGCGCACAATGAGCAGTTCTTC; CDR3: CASDPGLAHNEQFF
size: .; D: .; V: TRBV15; J: TRBJ2-2; DNA: TGTGCCACCAGCAGAGAAGAGGCCCTTAACACCGGGGAGCTGTTTTTT; CDR3: CATSREEALNTGELFF